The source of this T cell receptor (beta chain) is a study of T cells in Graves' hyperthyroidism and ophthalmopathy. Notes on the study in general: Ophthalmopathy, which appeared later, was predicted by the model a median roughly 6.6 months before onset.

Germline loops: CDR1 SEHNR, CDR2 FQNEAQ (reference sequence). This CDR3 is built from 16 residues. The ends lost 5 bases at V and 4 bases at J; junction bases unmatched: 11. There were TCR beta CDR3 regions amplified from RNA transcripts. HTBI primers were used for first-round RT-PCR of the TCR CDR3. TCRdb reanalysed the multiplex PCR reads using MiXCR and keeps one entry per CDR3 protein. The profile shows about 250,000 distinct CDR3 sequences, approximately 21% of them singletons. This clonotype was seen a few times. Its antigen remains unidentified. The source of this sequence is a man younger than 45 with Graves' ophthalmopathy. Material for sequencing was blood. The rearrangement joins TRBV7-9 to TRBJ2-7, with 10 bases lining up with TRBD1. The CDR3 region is CASSPNFMGQGYEQYF. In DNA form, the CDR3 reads TGTGCCAGCAGCCCCAATTTTATGGGACAGGGGTACGAGCAGTACTTC. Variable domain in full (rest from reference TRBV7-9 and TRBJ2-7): DTGVSQNPRHKITKRGQNVTFRCDPISEHNRLYWYRQTLGQGPEFLTYFQNEAQLEKSRLLSDRFSAERPKGSFSTLEIQRTEQGDSAMYLCASSPNFMGQGYEQYFGPGTRLTVT.